This T cell receptor beta chain originates from a study of T-cell reconstitution after alpha-beta-depleted transplantation in children. CDR3 length: 15 residues. Germline V CDR1 and CDR2: MGHDK, SYGVNS. V was clipped by 4 bases and J by 4 bases, with 16 bases between them. Unique molecular identifiers were incorporated during preparation of the TCRbeta library. TCRdb recomputed calls from the PCR reads with MiXCR, one row per CDR3 protein. This sample has about 250,000 distinct CDR3 sequences, with roughly 25% found just once. Worth noting for this clonotype: The antigen is undetermined.

The study's findings and limits: Some patients' high day-60 TCRbeta diversity was traced to surviving recipient T cells and thymic progenitors. Newly produced T cells mostly provided counts and TCRbeta diversity after one year, as hyperexpanded clones declined. Reported findings indicate that, about two months after transplant, alpha-beta T cells came from several hundred expanded clones, which were derived from non-depleted graft cells.

The sequencing here drew on PBMCs, mostly from graft donor cells, taken 360 days after TCRalphabeta/CD19-depleted stem cell transplant. This sequence joins TRBV25-1 and TRBJ2-5, with a tentative D call TRBD1 (6 bases). The TCR comes from a female patient aged 2 to 10 who had a stem cell transplant for congenital amegakaryocytic thrombocytopenia, so the T cells may come from the graft donor. CDR3 protein: CASSVARGAGETQYF. In nucleotides, the CDR3 is TGTGCCAGCAGTGTGGCCAGGGGCGCAGGAGAGACCCAGTACTTC.